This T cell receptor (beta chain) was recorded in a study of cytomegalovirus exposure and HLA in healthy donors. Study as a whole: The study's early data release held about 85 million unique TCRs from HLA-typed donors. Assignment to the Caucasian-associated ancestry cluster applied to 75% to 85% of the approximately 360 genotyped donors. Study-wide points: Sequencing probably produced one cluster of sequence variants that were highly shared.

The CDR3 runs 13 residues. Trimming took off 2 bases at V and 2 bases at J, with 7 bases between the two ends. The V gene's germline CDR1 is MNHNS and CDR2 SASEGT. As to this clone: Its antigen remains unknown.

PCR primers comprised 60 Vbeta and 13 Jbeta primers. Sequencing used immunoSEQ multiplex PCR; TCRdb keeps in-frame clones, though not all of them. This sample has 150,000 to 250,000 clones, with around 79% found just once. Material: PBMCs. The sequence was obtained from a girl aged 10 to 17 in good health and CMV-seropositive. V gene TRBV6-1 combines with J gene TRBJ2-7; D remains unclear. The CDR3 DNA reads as TGTGCCAGCAGTGAACGGTTGGCCTACGAGCAGTACTTC. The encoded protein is CASSERLAYEQYF.